Shown below are 8 T cell receptor beta chains from a single sample sequenced in a study of Ad26.COV2.S vaccination and SARS-CoV-2 variants. Clones were read by immunoSEQ multiplex PCR, and TCRdb kept only the in-frame ones, dropping some. The sample contains 380,000 or so clones, 88% of which appear only once. Sample treatment: 19 received Ad26.COV2.S at low or high dose, single or two shots; roughly five received placebo; per-sample allocation not given. Samples analyzed were those drawn on day 63 after the first vaccine or placebo injection. The starting material was peripheral blood, obtained in a trial of Ad26.COV2.S vaccine versus placebo. The receptors originated from a person between 18 and 65 years old who received the Ad26.COV2.S COVID-19 vaccine or a placebo.

The gene calls are TRBV7-3 and TRBJ2-3; the match to TRBD2 covers 10 bases. The germline gives CDR1 SGHTA, CDR2 FQGTGA. This CDR3 spans 15 amino acids. Trimming at V came to 5 bases and at J to 7 bases, leaving 9 bases not matched to a gene. The CDR3 sequence: CASSVGTSAFNTQYF. CDR3 nucleotides: TGTGCCAGCAGCGTTGGGACTAGCGCCTTCAATACGCAGTATTTT.

The CDR3 protein is CAWSVRDEQYF. The CDR3 DNA is TGTGCCTGGAGTGTACGGGACGAGCAGTACTTC. The chain joins TRBV30 to TRBJ2-7; no definite D call. The germline gives CDR1 GTSNPN, CDR2 SVGIG (reference sequence). The V and J ends lost 0 bases and 5 bases respectively, with 5 bases between them. This CDR3 is built from 11 residues.

This clone was counted a few times. The chain combines TRBV27 with TRBJ2-7; maybe TRBD1 (5 bases). The CDR3 is 15 residues long. Deletions cut 1 base from V and 2 bases from J, with 12 bases between. Germline assignment: CDR1 MNHEY and CDR2 SMNVEV (reference sequence). The CDR3 sequence: CASSLLSQVTYEQYF. DNA of the CDR3: TGTGCCAGCAGTTTATTATCACAGGTAACCTACGAGCAGTACTTC.

V and J are TRBV29-1 and TRBJ2-2, with D hard to call. V dropped 4 bases and J dropped 2 bases, with 11 bases sitting between them. In germline, CDR1 is SQVTM, CDR2 ANQGSEA. The length of the CDR3 is 14 residues. Here the CDR3 reads CSVGLLANTGELFF. The CDR3 DNA is TGCAGCGTTGGACTCCTCGCTAACACCGGGGAGCTGTTTTTT.

V and J are TRBV18 and TRBJ2-7; 7 nucleotides line up with TRBD1. The germline gives CDR1 KGHSH, CDR2 LQKENI. The CDR3 is 15 residues long. V lost 3 bases and J lost 4; bases outside the gene matches: 9. The CDR3 DNA reads as TGTGCCAGCTCACCGCCGGGACAGCAGACTTACGAGCAGTACTTC. This translates into CASSPPGQQTYEQYF.

The chain carries TRBV18 and TRBJ1-3; D unclear. The CDR3 has 15 residues. V lost 3 bases to trimming and J lost 0 bases, with 9 bases between them. Germline CDR1 and CDR2: KGHSH and LQKENI. CDR3 region: CASSPGRVSGNTIYF. CDR3 coding DNA: TGTGCCAGCTCACCGGGAAGGGTCTCTGGAAACACCATATATTTT.

This clone appeared once. This chain connects TRBV9 to TRBJ1-5; D ambiguous. The germline gives CDR1 SGDLS, CDR2 YYNGEE. The CDR3 length is 14 residues. V lost 3 bases and J 0 bases, leaving 7 bases between the germline ends. The CDR3, as DNA: TGTGCCAGCAGCGCCGGGTCTAGCAATCAGCCCCAGCATTTT. Residues: CASSAGSSNQPQHF.

V and J are TRBV11-3 and TRBJ2-3, with D tentatively TRBD1 (6 bases). Trimming shortened V by 1 base and J by 6 bases, and 14 bases separated the two germline ends. This CDR3 contains 15 residues. The germline V gene encodes CDR1 SGHNT and CDR2 YENEEA. Here the CDR3 reads CASSLAPGHLDTQYF. In nucleotides, the CDR3 is TGTGCCAGCAGCTTAGCCCCGGGACATCTGGATACGCAGTATTTT.